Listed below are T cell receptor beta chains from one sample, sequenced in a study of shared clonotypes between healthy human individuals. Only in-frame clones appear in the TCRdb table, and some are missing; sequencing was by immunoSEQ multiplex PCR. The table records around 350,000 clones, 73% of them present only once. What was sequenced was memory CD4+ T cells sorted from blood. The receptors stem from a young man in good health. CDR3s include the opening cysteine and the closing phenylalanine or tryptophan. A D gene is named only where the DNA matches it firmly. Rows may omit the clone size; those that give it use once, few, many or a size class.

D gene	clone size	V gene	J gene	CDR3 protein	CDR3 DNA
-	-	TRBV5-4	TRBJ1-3	CASSLGTGSSGNTIYF	TGTGCCAGCAGCTTGGGTACAGGGAGCTCTGGAAACACCATATATTTT
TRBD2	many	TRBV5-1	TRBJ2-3	CASSLGTSGSGNTQYF	TGCGCCAGCAGCTTGGGTACTAGCGGGAGTGGTAATACGCAGTATTTT
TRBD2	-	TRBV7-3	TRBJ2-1	CASSRGLAGGPDEQFF	TGTGCCAGCAGCAGAGGACTAGCGGGAGGGCCTGATGAGCAGTTCTTC
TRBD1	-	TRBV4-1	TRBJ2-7	CASSQPGQGSHEQYF	TGCGCCAGCAGCCAACCGGGACAGGGGTCCCACGAGCAGTACTTC
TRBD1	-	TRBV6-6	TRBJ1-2	CASRPGQGDGYTF	TGTGCCAGCAGACCCGGACAGGGTGATGGCTACACCTTC
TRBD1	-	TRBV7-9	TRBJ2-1	CASSLRQGVANYNEQFF	TGTGCCAGCAGCTTACGACAGGGAGTCGCCAACTACAATGAGCAGTTCTTC
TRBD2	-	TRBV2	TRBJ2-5	CASSLGLAGVEETQYF	TGTGCCAGCAGCCTGGGACTAGCGGGAGTGGAGGAGACCCAGTACTTC
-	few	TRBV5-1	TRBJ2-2	CASSLVRDTGELFF	TGCGCCAGCAGCTTGGTTAGGGACACCGGGGAGCTGTTTTTT
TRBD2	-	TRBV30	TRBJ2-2	CAWSKGRVTGELFF	TGTGCCTGGAGTAAGGGGAGGGTTACCGGGGAGCTGTTTTTT
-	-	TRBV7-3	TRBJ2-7	CAGMGWQDLRGF	TGTGCCGGAATGGGTTGGCAGGACCTACGTGGCTTC
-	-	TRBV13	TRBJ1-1	CASSLGGRGTEAFF	TGTGCCAGCAGCTTAGGAGGCAGGGGCACTGAAGCTTTCTTT
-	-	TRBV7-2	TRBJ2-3	CASSSRGLKSRYSTDTQYF	TGTGCCAGCAGCTCTCGCGGCCTAAAATCCCGATATAGCACAGATACGCAGTATTTT
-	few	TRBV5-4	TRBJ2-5	CASSPPSSETQYF	TGTGCCAGCAGCCCACCTAGCTCGGAGACCCAGTACTTC
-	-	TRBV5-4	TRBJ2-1	CASSSVAGSYNEQFF	TGTGCCAGCAGCTCCGTCGCCGGCTCCTACAATGAGCAGTTCTTC
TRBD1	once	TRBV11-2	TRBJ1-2	CATRQGAYGYTF	TGTGCCACACGACAGGGGGCGTATGGCTACACCTTC
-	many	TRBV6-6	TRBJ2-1	CASSYLDSQEQFF	TGTGCCAGCAGTTACCTCGACAGTCAAGAGCAGTTCTTC
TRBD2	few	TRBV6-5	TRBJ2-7	CASSLSGYSYEQYF	TGTGCCAGCAGCCTTAGCGGGTACTCCTACGAGCAGTACTTC
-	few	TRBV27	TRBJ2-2	CASRTKSNTGELFF	TGTGCCAGCAGGACAAAATCGAACACCGGGGAGCTGTTTTTT
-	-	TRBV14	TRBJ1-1	CASSPQLTANTEAFF	TGTGCCAGCAGCCCTCAATTAACAGCGAACACTGAAGCTTTCTTT
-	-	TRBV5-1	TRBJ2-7	CASSLGWLLSYEQYF	TGCGCCAGCAGCTTGGGTTGGCTACTCTCCTACGAGCAGTACTTC
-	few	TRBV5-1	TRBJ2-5	CASSLASVLQETQYF	TGCGCCAGCAGCTTGGCTAGCGTCCTCCAAGAGACCCAGTACTTC
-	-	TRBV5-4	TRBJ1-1	CASNRDLNTEAFF	TGTGCCAGCAACAGGGACCTGAACACTGAAGCTTTCTTT
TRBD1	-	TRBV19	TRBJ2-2	CASRKEDRGFAGELFF	TGTGCCAGTAGAAAGGAGGACAGGGGTTTCGCCGGGGAGCTGTTTTTT
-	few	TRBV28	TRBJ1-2	CASTIQGIDGYTF	TGTGCCAGCACAATACAGGGTATAGATGGCTACACCTTC
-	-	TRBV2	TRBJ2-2	CASRGELTGELFF	TGTGCCAGCAGGGGGGAGTTAACCGGGGAGCTGTTTTTT
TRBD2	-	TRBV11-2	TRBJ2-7	CASSLRVLAGSSFYEQYF	TGTGCCAGCAGCTTACGTGTGCTAGCGGGATCAAGTTTCTACGAGCAGTACTTC
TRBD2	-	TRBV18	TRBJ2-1	CASSPPATSGRYNEQFF	TGTGCCAGCTCACCACCGGCGACTAGCGGGCGTTACAATGAGCAGTTCTTC
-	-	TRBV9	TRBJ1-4	CASSVGGATGGSEKLFF	TGTGCCAGCAGCGTAGGAGGGGCCACAGGCGGTTCCGAAAAACTGTTTTTT
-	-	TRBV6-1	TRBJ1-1	CASSVGPEPNTEAFF	TGTGCCAGCAGTGTGGGACCCGAGCCTAACACTGAAGCTTTCTTT
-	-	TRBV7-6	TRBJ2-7	CASSLGGAASSYEQYF	TGTGCCAGCAGCCTGGGGGGGGCGGCTAGCTCCTACGAGCAGTACTTC
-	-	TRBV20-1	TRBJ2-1	CSASTLLF	TGCAGTGCTAGTACACTACTCTTC
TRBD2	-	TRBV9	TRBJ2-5	CASSVVVGGPQETQYF	TGTGCCAGCAGCGTAGTGGTGGGAGGGCCCCAAGAGACCCAGTACTTC
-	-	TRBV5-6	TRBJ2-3	CASSLLAGGTDTQYF	TGTGCCAGCAGCTTGCTGGCAGGGGGCACAGATACGCAGTATTTT
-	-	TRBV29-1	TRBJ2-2	CSVEDRAMATGELFF	TGCAGCGTTGAAGATCGAGCTATGGCCACCGGGGAGCTGTTTTTT
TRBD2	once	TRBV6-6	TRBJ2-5	CASTDRTSFGRETQYF	TGTGCCAGCACCGATAGGACTAGCTTTGGACGCGAGACCCAGTACTTC
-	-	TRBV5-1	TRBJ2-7	CASSPRDFFSYEQYF	TGCGCCAGCAGCCCCCGGGACTTCTTCTCCTACGAGCAGTACTTC
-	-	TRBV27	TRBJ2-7	CASQRSGGYEQYF	TGTGCCAGCCAGCGAAGTGGGGGCTACGAGCAGTACTTC
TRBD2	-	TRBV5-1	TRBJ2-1	CASSSAGTSHNEQFF	TGCGCCAGCAGCTCCGCCGGGACTAGCCACAATGAGCAGTTCTTC
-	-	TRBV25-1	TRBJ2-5	CASSALQETQYF	TGTGCCAGCAGTGCCCTCCAAGAGACCCAGTACTTC
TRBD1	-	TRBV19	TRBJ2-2	CASSTAPGQGFTGELFF	TGTGCCAGTAGTACGGCCCCGGGACAGGGGTTCACCGGGGAGCTGTTTTTT
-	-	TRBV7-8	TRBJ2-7	CASSKTRHYEQYF	TGTGCCAGCAGCAAAACTAGACACTACGAGCAGTACTTC
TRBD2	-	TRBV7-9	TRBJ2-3	CASSLVGSGTTDTQYF	TGTGCCAGCAGCTTAGTGGGTAGCGGGACCACAGATACGCAGTATTTT
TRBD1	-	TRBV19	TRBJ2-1	CASSTIRGTGGAYNEQFF	TGTGCCAGTAGCACCATAAGGGGGACAGGGGGCGCTTACAATGAGCAGTTCTTC
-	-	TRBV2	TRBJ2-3	CATQFQGLTDTQYF	TGTGCCACCCAGTTTCAAGGCCTCACAGATACGCAGTATTTT
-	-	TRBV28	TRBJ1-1	CASSSQGAGGNTEAFF	TGTGCCAGCAGCTCCCAAGGGGCGGGGGGGAACACTGAAGCTTTCTTT
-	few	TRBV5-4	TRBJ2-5	CASSLAVSQETQYF	TGTGCCAGCAGCTTGGCCGTCTCACAAGAGACCCAGTACTTC
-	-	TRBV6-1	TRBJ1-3	CASSHGNTIYF	TGTGCCAGCAGTCACGGAAACACCATATATTTT
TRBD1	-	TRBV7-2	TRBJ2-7	CASSLAPTGGTYEQYF	TGTGCCAGCAGCTTAGCCCCGACAGGGGGCACTTACGAGCAGTACTTC
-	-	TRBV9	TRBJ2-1	CASSVITEGPGQFF	TGTGCCAGCAGCGTAATAACGGAGGGGCCCGGGCAGTTCTTC
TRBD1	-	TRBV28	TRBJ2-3	CASSRLRTGVRTDTQYF	TGTGCCAGCAGCCGCCTGAGGACAGGGGTTCGAACAGATACGCAGTATTTT
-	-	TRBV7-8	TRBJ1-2	CASSLGDGYTF	TGTGCCAGCAGCTTGGGGGATGGCTACACCTTC